This T cell receptor beta chain was sequenced for a study of brain T cells in children with intractable seizures. Germline values: CDR1 MNHNY, CDR2 SVGAGI (reference sequence). This CDR3 region has 11 residues. Trimming shortened V by 6 bases and J by 8 bases, and 7 bases separated the two germline ends. Some clones are missing from TCRdb's copy, which holds only in-frame ones; the method was immunoSEQ multiplex PCR. The data contain about 340,000 clones, approximately 93% of them singletons. As to time point: blood from clinic visit 5 months post-surgery; TSC patient then seizure free. Surgery cases with the highest brain T cell transcript signatures were chosen for sequencing. At least one anti-epileptic drug was given before surgery.

J is TRBJ1-4 and V is TRBV6-6; perhaps TRBD1 as D (5 bases). The specimen was peripheral blood, collected less than 6 months after surgery. The clonotype originates from a boy younger than two with tuberous sclerosis and intractable seizures. CDR3 sequence: CASSRDEKLFF. CDR3 in DNA: TGTGCCAGCAGCCGGGACGAAAAACTGTTTTTT.